In its sample, the clone carrying this TCR beta chain was seen many times. Its specificity is unknown. Amplified regions were TCR beta CDR3 sequences from RNA transcripts. Initially, a first-round RT-PCR of the TCR CDR3 employed the HTBI primer set. Each CDR3 protein is one row after TCRdb ran MiXCR on the multiplex PCR reads. This sample yields some 500,000 distinct CDR3 sequences, of which around an eighth are seen a single time; around a sixth belongs to the top ten. The entry originates in a study of T cells in Graves' hyperthyroidism and ophthalmopathy. Study-wide points: The model made its ophthalmopathy prediction, and onset followed a median about 6.8 months later. Stable hyperthyroidism was separated from ophthalmopathy by a model based on 13 V-J features. Most thyroid-expanded clonotypes above 0.001 were also found in blood.

Patients were aged 18 to 65, had disease duration under 2 months, and had newly diagnosed hyperthyroidism. The sequenced sample was blood. This sequence was found in a woman aged 18-35 years with Graves' hyperthyroidism.

The CDR3 coding sequence is TGTGCCATCAGTGAAAGAGCGGGAGATACGCAGTATTTT. Its translation is CAISERAGDTQYF. The V gene is TRBV10-3, the J gene TRBJ2-3; the D gene is possibly TRBD2 (6 bases). CDR1 ENHRY and CDR2 SYGVKD come from the germline V gene. The V end was cut by 3 bases, the J end by 5 bases, with 9 bases between. CDR3 length: 13 amino acids.